The 25 T cell receptor beta chains listed next were all sequenced from one sample in a study of CD8 T cells in ankylosing spondylitis. TCRdb reanalysed the 5' RACE reads using MiXCR and keeps one entry per CDR3 protein. The sample includes some 87,000 distinct CDR3 sequences, roughly 30% of them seen just once. The sequencing sample was made of blood, either unsorted or a sorted T cell fraction (not recorded which). The receptor set was obtained from a male donor with ankylosing spondylitis or in good health (not recorded which).

This sequence joins TRBV5-1 and TRBJ2-5; weak D call: TRBD1 (6 bases). Germline CDR1 reads SGHRS; CDR2 reads YFSETQ. CDR3 length: 13 residues. Trimming took off 6 bases at V and 4 bases at J, with 13 bases between the two ends. The CDR3 nucleotides read TGCGCCAGCAACTGGGACATACCAGAGACCCAGTACTTC. It codes for CASNWDIPETQYF. The variable domain in full, completed from reference TRBV5-1 and TRBJ2-5, reads KAGVTQTPRYLIKTRGQQVTLSCSPISGHRSVSWYQQTPGQGLQFLFEYFSETQRNKGNFPGRFSGRQFSNSRSEMNVSTLELGDSALYLCASNWDIPETQYFGPGTRLLVL.

V is TRBV25-1 and J is TRBJ1-4; possible D gene TRBD1, 5 bases. V shed 7 bases and J shed 7 bases, with 13 bases lying between them. The V gene's germline CDR1 is MGHDK and CDR2 SYGVNS. The CDR3 is 13 amino acids. The CDR3 protein is CASTAGLREKLFF. The CDR3 bases are TGTGCCAGCACTGCAGGGCTACGTGAAAAACTGTTTTTT.

This clonotype was seen a handful of times. The chain recombines TRBV7-3 with TRBJ1-6, with D perhaps TRBD1 (5 bases). This CDR3 contains 13 residues. Trimming took 1 base from V and 10 from J, leaving 8 bases between them. Germline CDR1 and CDR2: SGHTA and FQGTGA. CDR3 amino acids: CASSLRGLSPLHF. Here the CDR3 DNA reads TGTGCCAGCAGCTTAAGGGGCCTCTCACCCCTCCACTTT.

V and J are TRBV4-2 and TRBJ1-5, with no clear D. CDR1 is LGHNA, CDR2 YNFKEQ, per germline. Trimming took 0 bases from V and 7 from J, leaving 4 bases between them. This CDR3 has 12 amino acids. The CDR3 nucleotides read TGTGCCAGCAGCCAAGATTCGCAGCCCCAGCATTTT. Amino acids: CASSQDSQPQHF.

The V gene is TRBV11-2, the J gene TRBJ2-2, with D possibly TRBD1 on 7 matching bases. The CDR3 has 16 residues. Germline lookup yields CDR1 SGHAT and CDR2 FQNNGV. V dropped 5 bases and J dropped 2 bases, with 15 bases sitting between them. CDR3 sequence (DNA): TGTGCCAGCAGCGAGCGACAGGGAGGTAACACCGGGGAGCTGTTTTTT. It translates to CASSERQGGNTGELFF.

This clonotype has a count of ten or more. This sequence joins TRBV5-6 and TRBJ1-1, with 7 bases identical to TRBD1. The J segment lost 4 bases and the V segment lost 2 bases, leaving 8 bases of the junction unmatched. Germline V gene lookup returns CDR1 SGHDT and CDR2 YYEEEE. The CDR3 consists of 15 residues. The CDR3 spells CASSLRISGGTEAFF. The CDR3 DNA is TGTGCCAGCAGCTTACGAATATCAGGGGGCACTGAAGCTTTCTTT.

The count of this clonotype is one. The rearrangement links TRBV5-5 to TRBJ1-4; D is unclear. The length of the CDR3 is 15 residues. Trimming pared 2 bases from V and 7 bases from J, leaving 15 bases between. CDR1 is SGHKS, CDR2 YYEKEE, per germline (reference sequence). The CDR3 loop reads CASSFSRVLSEKLFF. DNA for the CDR3: TGTGCCAGCAGCTTCAGCCGGGTCCTTTCTGAAAAACTGTTTTTT.

This clonotype showed up just a few times. The chain carries TRBV9 and TRBJ2-2, with D unresolved. The CDR3 runs 14 residues. Between the trimmed V and J ends, which lost 0 bases and 3 bases, there was a span of 6 bases. In germline, CDR1 is SGDLS, CDR2 YYNGEE. CDR3 in DNA: TGTGCCAGCAGCGTAGTGGGCGACACCGGGGAGCTGTTTTTT. This sequence encodes CASSVVGDTGELFF.

This chain uses TRBV7-2 with TRBJ1-5; no clear D. V gave up 5 bases and J gave up 3 bases, with 14 bases separating them. The germline gives CDR1 SGHTA, CDR2 FQGNSA. The CDR3 is made up of 15 amino acids. In DNA, the CDR3 is TGTGCCAGCAGCCTAACGGGCGGTTCCAATCAGCCCCAGCATTTT. Protein product: CASSLTGGSNQPQHF. The full variable domain, rest sourced from reference TRBV7-2 and TRBJ1-5, is GAGVSQSPSNKVTEKGKDVELRCDPISGHTALYWYRQSLGQGLEFLIYFQGNSAPDKSGLPSDRFSAERTGGSVSTLTIQRTQQEDSAVYLCASSLTGGSNQPQHFGDGTRLSIL.

This clonotype was observed many times. The V gene is TRBV7-3, the J gene TRBJ1-2; D unresolved. The CDR3 is made up of 13 amino acids. Per the germline V gene, CDR1 is SGHTA and CDR2 is FQGTGA. Deletions cut 1 base from V and 7 bases from J, with 10 bases between. This CDR3 reads CASSLMGTVGYTF. CDR3 bases: TGTGCCAGCAGCTTAATGGGTACAGTTGGCTACACCTTC. The variable domain in full, with the rest retrieved from reference TRBV7-3 and TRBJ1-2, is GAGVSQTPSNKVTEKGKYVELRCDPISGHTALYWYRQSLGQGPEFLIYFQGTGAADDSGLPNDRFFAVRPEGSVSTLKIQRTERGDSAVYLCASSLMGTVGYTFGSGTRLTVV.

In its sample, this clonotype was seen a few times. The chain uses TRBV27 and TRBJ2-3; D is possibly TRBD1 (6 bases). The CDR3 runs to 14 residues. Germline V CDR1 and CDR2: MNHEY, SMNVEV (reference sequence). The germline V and J ends were trimmed by 6 bases and 9 bases, with 19 bases remaining between them. As DNA, the CDR3 is TGTGCCAGCAGCTTGCTGGAAGGAACAGGGACGCAGTATTTT. Translating gives CASSLLEGTGTQYF.

J is TRBJ1-1 and V is TRBV10-3, with D possibly matching TRBD1 (5 bases). The length of the CDR3 is 14 residues. V was trimmed by 0 bases and J by 4 bases, leaving 9 bases between them. Per germline, CDR1 ENHRY and CDR2 SYGVKD. This CDR3 is CAISESRGVTEAFF. Here the CDR3 DNA reads TGTGCCATCAGTGAGTCGAGAGGGGTCACTGAAGCTTTCTTT.

The CDR3 loop reads CASTLAGVVSITDTQYF. Written as DNA, the CDR3 is TGCGCCAGCACCCTAGCGGGAGTTGTTTCCATCACAGATACGCAGTATTTT. V and J are TRBV5-1 and TRBJ2-3; 10 nucleotides match TRBD2. The CDR3 consists of 17 residues. V trimming: 6 bases; J trimming: 2 bases; junction bases outside the gene matches: 12. Germline-derived CDR1 and CDR2 are SGHRS and YFSETQ.

The CDR3 loop is CASSYDRGPWAEAFF. Written as DNA, the CDR3 is TGCGCCAGCAGCTACGACAGGGGCCCGTGGGCTGAAGCTTTCTTT. The J gene is TRBJ1-1, the V gene TRBV5-1; TRBD1 matches at 8 bases. The V gene's germline CDR1 is SGHRS and CDR2 YFSETQ. The CDR3 loop spans 15 amino acids. Germline trimming cut 3 bases from V and 6 bases from J; bases unmatched to any gene: 10.

This clonotype was seen once. The chain joins TRBV5-1 to TRBJ2-5; D call uncertain. This CDR3 has 13 residues. Germline V CDR1 and CDR2: SGHRS, YFSETQ. Deletions cut 0 bases from V and 5 bases from J, with 8 bases between. This chain's CDR3 is CASSLDSWETQYF. The CDR3 DNA reads TGCGCCAGCAGCTTGGATTCCTGGGAGACCCAGTACTTC.

In DNA, the CDR3 is TGCAGTGCTAGAGATCTCGTTGCGCTGCCCCAGCATTTT. Encoded protein: CSARDLVALPQHF. This sequence joins TRBV20-1 and TRBJ1-5; D unresolved. Trimming cost V 0 bases and J 9 bases, with 12 bases left between them. Germline CDR1 DFQATT, CDR2 SNEGSKA (reference sequence). CDR3 length equals 13 residues.

This clonotype was seen only a few times. The rearrangement links TRBV24-1 to TRBJ2-1; D is unresolved. Trimming cost V 5 bases and J 2 bases, with 12 bases left between them. The CDR3 has 15 residues. Germline V gene data show CDR1 as KGHDR and CDR2 as SFDVKD. The CDR3 sequence is CATSALAGPYNEQFF. CDR3 bases: TGTGCCACCAGTGCCCTGGCCGGCCCCTACAATGAGCAGTTCTTC.

J is TRBJ2-1 and V is TRBV20-1; TRBD2 matches at 10 bases. CDR1 is DFQATT and CDR2 is SNEGSKA in the germline V gene (reference sequence). The CDR3 runs 17 residues. V trimming: 6 bases; J trimming: 0 bases; junction bases outside the gene matches: 11. CDR3 nucleotides: TGCAGTGCCTCCGAACTAGCGGGACCAAACTCCTACAATGAGCAGTTCTTC. Translation: CSASELAGPNSYNEQFF.

V usage is TRBV5-4 and J usage is TRBJ1-1, with a tentative D call TRBD1 (6 bases). V dropped 4 bases and J dropped 3 bases, with 10 bases sitting between them. Germline CDR1 reads SGHNT; CDR2 reads YYREEE (reference sequence). The CDR3 has 13 amino acids. The CDR3 sequence: CASSGGGHTEAFF. CDR3 bases: TGTGCCAGCAGCGGCGGGGGGCACACTGAAGCTTTCTTT. The full variable domain, with the rest looked up from reference TRBV5-4 and TRBJ1-1, is ETGVTQSPTHLIKTRGQQVTLRCSSQSGHNTVSWYQQALGQGPQFIFQYYREEENGRGNFPPRFSGLQFPNYSSELNVNALELDDSALYLCASSGGGHTEAFFGQGTRLTVV.

This clonotype was counted between two and nine times. This chain connects TRBV12-3 or TRBV12-4 to TRBJ2-3; no firm D call. The ends were cut back, 6 bases at V and 2 bases at J, with 15 bases in the middle. CDR3 length: 15 amino acids. The CDR3 region is CASSRAATFTDTQYF. Written as DNA, the CDR3 is TGTGCCAGCAGCCGGGCCGCTACATTCACAGATACGCAGTATTTT.

A remark on this clonotype: No conserved phenylalanine or tryptophan is present at the end of the CDR3, so a read error is the likely explanation. The chain couples TRBV5-1 to TRBJ2-5; D ambiguous. The CDR3 consists of 13 residues. V lost 4 bases, J lost 0 bases, and 7 bases lay in between. Germline CDR1 SGHRS, CDR2 YFSETQ. In DNA, the CDR3 is TGCGCCAGCAGCGGCCAGAACCAAGAGACCCAGTACCTC. Protein sequence: CASSGQNQETQYL.

The chain employs TRBV20-1 and TRBJ2-5; possible D gene TRBD2, 7 bases. The CDR3 consists of 16 residues. Germline V lookup: CDR1 DFQATT, CDR2 SNEGSKA (reference sequence). Trimming took 3 bases from V and 2 from J, leaving 19 bases between them. Here the CDR3 reads CSASKSGGQKQETQYF. CDR3 bases: TGCAGTGCTAGCAAGTCGGGGGGCCAGAAACAAGAGACCCAGTACTTC.

This clonotype was found a few times. V is TRBV5-1 and J is TRBJ2-2, with 14 nucleotides matching TRBD2. CDR3 size: 15 residues. Germline CDR1 is SGHRS and CDR2 is YFSETQ. The ends lost 4 bases at V and 6 bases at J; junction bases unmatched: 2. This CDR3 is CASSEGLAGAGELFF. The CDR3 DNA is TGCGCCAGCAGCGAGGGACTAGCGGGAGCCGGGGAGCTGTTTTTT.

This clonotype was seen only a few times. The chain is built from TRBV10-3 and TRBJ1-1; D might be TRBD1 (5 bases). Germline CDR1 is ENHRY and CDR2 is SYGVKD. V was shortened by 7 bases and J by 4 bases, with 19 bases between the two germline ends. The CDR3 consists of 15 residues. The CDR3 DNA reads as TGTGCCATCACTCCCGATTCGGGGACGGCCACTGAAGCTTTCTTT. It yields the protein CAITPDSGTATEAFF.

J is TRBJ2-2 and V is TRBV20-1; TRBD2 agrees at 9 bases. The CDR3 contains 15 residues. With V trimmed by 2 bases and J by 2 bases, 3 bases remained unmatched. Germline values: CDR1 DFQATT, CDR2 SNEGSKA (reference sequence). For the CDR3, the DNA is TGCAGTGCTAGACTAGCGGGAAGAAACACCGGGGAGCTGTTTTTT. Amino acid sequence: CSARLAGRNTGELFF.